A selection of T cell receptor beta chains follows, all from one sample in a study of T cell changes during pregnancy in multiple sclerosis. The data were produced by immunoSEQ multiplex PCR, yet TCRdb's version contains in-frame clones alone and is incomplete. The sample shows some 38,000 clones, around nine tenths of them seen only once. The material was CD4+ T cells from peripheral blood mononuclear cells, obtained in the second trimester of pregnancy. The receptors were sampled from a female donor in good health, enrolled as a control in a pregnancy study. Each CDR3 is given with its conserved first and last residue. D genes are given only for firm matches. Rows may omit the clone size; those that give it use once, few, many or a size class.

V,size,J,D,CDR3,DNA
TRBV30,.,TRBJ1-1,.,CAWISGLRKADTEAFF,TGTGCCTGGATAAGCGGACTCCGAAAGGCGGACACTGAAGCTTTCTTT
TRBV29-1,once,TRBJ2-2,.,CSVEGQYTGELFF,TGCAGCGTTGAGGGGCAGTACACCGGGGAGCTGTTTTTT
TRBV11-2,.,TRBJ2-1,TRBD2,CASSQASLAGTNEQFF,TGTGCCAGCAGCCAGGCTTCACTAGCGGGGACAAATGAGCAGTTCTTC
TRBV7-9,.,TRBJ1-1,.,CASSSEMNTEAFF,TGTGCCAGCAGCTCAGAAATGAACACTGAAGCTTTCTTT
TRBV5-6,.,TRBJ1-5,.,CATSQGWSGQPQHF,TGTGCCACCTCTCAGGGGTGGTCGGGACAGCCCCAGCATTTT
TRBV7-3,.,TRBJ2-5,.,CASSLLGQNMETQYF,TGTGCCAGCAGCTTATTGGGCCAAAACATGGAGACCCAGTACTTC
TRBV19,.,TRBJ2-7,.,CASSIDTGSNEQYF,TGTGCCAGTAGTATAGACACAGGGTCAAACGAGCAGTACTTC
TRBV7-3,.,TRBJ2-5,TRBD2,CASSLVGASGGSRQTQYF,TGTGCCAGCAGCTTAGTGGGGGCTAGCGGGGGATCAAGACAGACCCAGTACTTC
TRBV28,.,TRBJ2-5,.,CASSLRGRTQYF,TGTGCCAGCAGTTTGCGGGGCCGGACCCAGTACTTC
TRBV7-8,.,TRBJ1-5,.,CASSPTGINQPQHF,TGTGCCAGCAGCCCAACCGGGATCAATCAGCCCCAGCATTTT